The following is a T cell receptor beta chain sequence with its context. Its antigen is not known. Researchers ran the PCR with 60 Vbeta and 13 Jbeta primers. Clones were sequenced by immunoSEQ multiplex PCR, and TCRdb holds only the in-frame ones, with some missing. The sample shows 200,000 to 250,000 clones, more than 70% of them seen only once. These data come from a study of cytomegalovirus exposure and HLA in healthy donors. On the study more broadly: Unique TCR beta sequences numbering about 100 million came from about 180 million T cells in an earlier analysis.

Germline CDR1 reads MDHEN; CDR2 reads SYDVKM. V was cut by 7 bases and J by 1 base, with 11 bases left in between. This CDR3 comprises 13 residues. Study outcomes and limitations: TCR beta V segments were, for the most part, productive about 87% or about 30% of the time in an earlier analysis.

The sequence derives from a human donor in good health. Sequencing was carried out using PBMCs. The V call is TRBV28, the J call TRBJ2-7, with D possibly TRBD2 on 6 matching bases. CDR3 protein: CASTRDSSYEQYF. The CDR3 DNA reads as TGTGCCAGCACCCGGGACTCATCCTACGAGCAGTACTTC.